The 12 T cell receptor beta chains in this list originate from one sample, sequenced in a study of blood T cell dynamics during melanoma immunotherapy. Measured with immunoSEQ multiplex PCR; TCRdb has only the in-frame clones, and not every one. The sample shows roughly 10,000 clones, around 91% of them seen only once. Sample time point: pre-treatment baseline. Sequenced here: blood, sampled from a patient treated with checkpoint blockade. The receptors come from a human donor with melanoma.

This chain connects TRBV6-5 to TRBJ2-1; 8 positions agree with TRBD2. Trimming removed 0 bases from V and 11 bases from J; junction bases left unmatched: 9. CDR1 and CDR2 from the germline V gene are MNHEY and SVGAGI. The CDR3 has 15 amino acids. CDR3 region: CASSYSPPTSAKQFF. The CDR3 DNA follows: TGTGCCAGCAGTTACTCGCCACCGACTAGCGCAAAGCAGTTCTTC.

The chain couples TRBV5-5 to TRBJ2-7; no reliable D call. Germline V CDR1 and CDR2: SGHKS, YYEKEE (reference sequence). V was clipped by 0 bases and J by 1 base, with 8 bases between them. This CDR3 is 14 amino acids long. The CDR3 DNA reads as TGTGCCAGCAGCTTGGTGCACACTTCCTACGAGCAGTACTTC. It translates to CASSLVHTSYEQYF.

The chain has TRBV4-3 and TRBJ1-5, with D unclear. V was trimmed by 0 bases and J by 2 bases, leaving 17 bases between them. CDR1 is LGHNA and CDR2 is YSLEER in the germline V gene. The CDR3 is 18 amino acids. In DNA, the CDR3 is TGCGCCAGCAGCCAAGACGTCCGAGAGGGTCGGGGCAATCAGCCCCAGCATTTT. It encodes CASSQDVREGRGNQPQHF.

The chain uses TRBV5-4 and TRBJ2-3, with 8 bases that match TRBD2. There are 14 residues in the CDR3. Germline V gives CDR1 SGHNT, CDR2 YYREEE (reference sequence). The V segment lost 5 bases and the J segment 4 bases; nucleotides outside the gene matches: 6. As DNA, the CDR3 is TGTGCCAGCAGGGGTACAGCGGGAGCAGATACGCAGTATTTT. Its protein product is CASRGTAGADTQYF. The complete variable domain, with remaining parts taken from reference TRBV5-4 and TRBJ2-3, reads ETGVTQSPTHLIKTRGQQVTLRCSSQSGHNTVSWYQQALGQGPQFIFQYYREEENGRGNFPPRFSGLQFPNYSSELNVNALELDDSALYLCASRGTAGADTQYFGPGTRLTVL.

The chain has TRBV11-2 and TRBJ1-4; D is possibly TRBD1 (6 bases). This CDR3 is built from 14 residues. V lost 0 bases to trimming and J lost 11 bases, with 13 bases between them. CDR1 is SGHAT, CDR2 FQNNGV, per germline. CDR3 loop: CASSLDPGGGKLFF. The CDR3 DNA sequence: TGTGCCAGCAGCTTAGATCCGGGGGGCGGGAAACTGTTTTTT.

This chain uses TRBV9 with TRBJ2-1; TRBD1 is a possible D gene (5 bases). This CDR3 has 13 residues. The V end lost 4 bases, the J end lost 9 bases, and 14 bases lay between the germline ends. The V gene's germline CDR1 is SGDLS and CDR2 YYNGEE. CDR3 sequence reads: CASSIQGAREQFF. The CDR3 region has the DNA TGTGCCAGCAGCATCCAAGGGGCGCGTGAGCAGTTCTTC.

This chain uses TRBV7-8 with TRBJ2-5, with 9 bases aligning to TRBD1. Judging by the DNA end, TRBJ2-7 fits better; the J call may be wrong. CDR1 and CDR2 from the germline V gene are SGHVS and FQNEAQ. This CDR3 has 14 amino acids. CDR3 sequence reads: CASSKWDRDYEQYF. The DNA for the CDR3 is TGTGCCAGCAGCAAATGGGACAGGGACTACGAGCAGTACTTC.

CDR3 region: CASSQGQGRETQYF. The DNA of the CDR3 is TGCGCCAGCAGCCAGGGACAGGGCCGGGAGACCCAGTACTTC. The chain links TRBV5-1 to TRBJ2-5; 9 bases map to TRBD1. V trimming: 4 bases; J trimming: 5 bases; junction bases outside the gene matches: 6. Germline V gene data show CDR1 as SGHRS and CDR2 as YFSETQ. This CDR3 region has 14 residues.

The chain has TRBV19 and TRBJ2-1; D might be TRBD1 (5 bases). CDR1 LNHDA and CDR2 SQIVND come from the germline V gene (reference sequence). V lost 2 bases, J lost 7 bases, and 15 bases lay in between. CDR3 length: 15 residues. In nucleotides, the CDR3 is TGTGCCAGTAGTATATGGCAGGGATTCGAAAATGAGCAGTTCTTC. Translating gives CASSIWQGFENEQFF.

The chain is built from TRBV27 and TRBJ1-1; 9 bases line up with TRBD1. This CDR3 comprises 15 residues. CDR1 and CDR2 from the germline V gene are MNHEY and SMNVEV (reference sequence). With 3 bases clipped from V and 5 bases from J, the junction kept 7 bases outside the gene matches. CDR3 sequence (DNA): TGTGCCAGCAGTTTTGGCGGTGGGACAGGGACTGAAGCTTTCTTT. Translating gives CASSFGGGTGTEAFF.

This chain joins TRBV4-2 and TRBJ2-5; 11 bases are shared with TRBD2. The V segment lost 5 bases and the J segment 4 bases; nucleotides outside the gene matches: 6. The CDR3 has 15 residues. Per the germline V gene, CDR1 is LGHNA and CDR2 is YNFKEQ. The CDR3, as DNA: TGTGCCAGCAGCTGGGGACTAGCGGAAGGAGAGACCCAGTACTTC. It yields the protein CASSWGLAEGETQYF.

J is TRBJ2-5 and V is TRBV10-3, with D possibly TRBD2 on 5 matching bases. The DNA end lines up better with TRBJ2-7; the J call may be wrong. This CDR3 spans 14 amino acids. Germline V lookup: CDR1 ENHRY, CDR2 SYGVKD. As DNA, the CDR3 is TGTGCCATCAGTCCCCTTGCGGGCTCCTACGAGCAGTACTTC. Encoded protein: CAISPLAGSYEQYF.